The 23 T cell receptor beta chains below all came from one sample that was sequenced in a study of chemoradiotherapy in HPV16-positive cancers. TCRdb's copy holds only in-frame clones and misses some; the assay was immunoSEQ multiplex PCR. Of roughly 70,000 clones in the sample, almost 90% were seen once. The sample consisted of blood, taken from a patient who underwent chemoradiotherapy. Every receptor here comes from a human donor with HPV-associated anogenital cancer.

This clone was counted a few times. The chain joins TRBV7-9 to TRBJ2-7; 7 positions agree with TRBD1. CDR1 and CDR2 from the germline V gene are SEHNR and FQNEAQ (reference sequence). This CDR3 has 12 amino acids. V trimming: 6 bases; J trimming: 6 bases; junction bases outside the gene matches: 5. This CDR3 reads CASRATGPEQYF. DNA for the CDR3: TGTGCCAGCAGAGCGACAGGGCCCGAGCAGTACTTC.

The J gene is TRBJ2-7, the V gene TRBV27, with 10 bases aligning to TRBD1. CDR3 length: 17 residues. The germline V gene has CDR1 MNHEY and CDR2 SMNVEV (reference sequence). Losses at the gene ends were 0 bases for V and 0 bases for J; bases not matched to a gene: 5. The CDR3 loop is CASSLSPGQGSSYEQYF. The DNA for the CDR3 is TGTGCCAGCAGTTTATCCCCGGGACAGGGGAGCTCCTACGAGCAGTACTTC.

This sequence joins TRBV28 and TRBJ1-6; 7 bases map to TRBD1. Germline CDR1 is MDHEN and CDR2 is SYDVKM. Trimming removed 6 bases from V and 9 bases from J; junction bases left unmatched: 8. The CDR3 runs 14 residues. The CDR3, as DNA: TGTGCCAGCAGAAACAGGGGAAGAAGTTCACCCCTCCACTTT. Protein sequence: CASRNRGRSSPLHF.

The gene calls are TRBV7-9 and TRBJ2-5, with 14 bases aligning to TRBD2. This CDR3 is 17 amino acids long. CDR1 is SEHNR and CDR2 is FQNEAQ in the germline V gene (reference sequence). V shed 5 bases, J shed 5 bases, and the junction held 10 bases outside the gene matches. CDR3 DNA sequence: TGTGCCAGCAGCCCCGGGACTAGCGGGAGAAGTCGGGAGACCCAGTACTTC. Amino acids: CASSPGTSGRSRETQYF.

The chain combines TRBV5-1 with TRBJ1-5; the D is unclear. The CDR3 runs to 14 residues. CDR1 and CDR2 (germline): SGHRS, YFSETQ. V lost 4 bases to trimming and J lost 2 bases, with 10 bases between them. CDR3 in DNA: TGCGCCAGCAGCCCCGCCGGGGGCAATCAGCCCCAGCATTTT. As protein: CASSPAGGNQPQHF.

The chain links TRBV6-5 to TRBJ1-2; the match to TRBD1 covers 8 bases. Germline V gene lookup returns CDR1 MNHEY and CDR2 SVGAGI. This CDR3 spans 15 amino acids. V lost 2 bases, J lost 7 bases, and 9 bases stayed unmatched. As DNA, the CDR3 is TGTGCCAGCAGTTACAATTTTGGACAGGGCAGTGGCTACACCTTC. Translated, it gives CASSYNFGQGSGYTF.

V usage is TRBV21-1 and J usage is TRBJ1-1. TRBV21-1 is classified as a pseudogene. The CDR3 spans 14 residues. In DNA, the CDR3 is TGTGCCAGCAGCAAAGCGGAAGGGAACACTGAAGCTTTCTTT. Its translation: CASSKAEGNTEAFF.

The chain couples TRBV19 to TRBJ1-1, with 11 bases matching TRBD1. CDR1 LNHDA and CDR2 SQIVND come from the germline V gene (reference sequence). This CDR3 contains 14 residues. Trimming removed 7 bases from V and 5 bases from J; junction bases left unmatched: 6. For the CDR3, the DNA is TGTGCCAGTACCCGGACAGGGGGCGCGACTGAAGCTTTCTTT. It codes for CASTRTGGATEAFF.

The chain carries TRBV2 and TRBJ2-1, with 8 bases aligning to TRBD2. V gave up 5 bases and J gave up 5 bases; unmatched junction bases: 5. Germline CDR1 and CDR2: SNHLY and FYNNEI. The CDR3 sequence is 14 residues long. This chain's CDR3 is CASSSSGQNNEQFF. The CDR3 DNA sequence: TGTGCCAGCAGTTCTAGCGGGCAGAACAATGAGCAGTTCTTC. The full variable domain, in which reference TRBV2 and TRBJ2-1 provide the parts outside the CDR3, is EPEVTQTPSHQVTQMGQEVILRCVPISNHLYFYWYRQILGQKVEFLVSFYNNEISEKSEIFDDQFSVERPDGSNFTLKIRSTKLEDSAMYFCASSSSGQNNEQFFGPGTRLTVL.

The J gene is TRBJ2-1, the V gene TRBV5-1, with D possibly TRBD2 on 6 matching bases. Germline V gene data show CDR1 as SGHRS and CDR2 as YFSETQ. CDR3 length: 13 amino acids. V dropped 4 bases and J dropped 9 bases, with 14 bases sitting between them. CDR3 DNA: TGCGCCAGCAGCCGATCCGGGAGTATTGAGCAGTTCTTC. Translated, it gives CASSRSGSIEQFF.

The chain links TRBV30 to TRBJ1-3, with D hard to call. Looked up from germline, CDR1 is GTSNPN and CDR2 is SVGIG (reference sequence). The CDR3 extends over 15 amino acids. V lost 5 bases and J 6 bases, leaving 20 bases between the germline ends. CDR3 coding DNA: TGTGCCTGGGAATATCCTGGGGAAAGGGAAAACACCATATATTTT. This translates into CAWEYPGERENTIYF.

This clone has more than one count but fewer than ten. The chain carries TRBV11-3 and TRBJ2-3; no reliable D call. CDR1 is SGHNT and CDR2 is YENEEA in the germline V gene. The CDR3 runs 12 residues. V lost 6 bases to trimming and J lost 2 bases, with 6 bases between them. The CDR3 loop reads CASSAVTDTQYF. In nucleotides, the CDR3 is TGTGCCAGCAGTGCAGTCACAGATACGCAGTATTTT.

This chain connects TRBV19 to TRBJ1-4; no firm D call. Trimming removed 5 bases from V and 7 bases from J, with 26 bases in between. The CDR3 has 18 residues. The germline gives CDR1 LNHDA, CDR2 SQIVND (reference sequence). CDR3 protein: CASSSTVSLVRISEKLFF. DNA for the CDR3: TGTGCCAGTAGTTCTACAGTATCTCTCGTCCGAATTAGTGAAAAACTGTTTTTT.

The DNA for the CDR3 is TGTGCCAGCAGCTTAGAACCGGCCCTGGGCGAGCAGTACTTC. Translation: CASSLEPALGEQYF. The chain joins TRBV7-2 to TRBJ2-7; D unresolved. The germline V gene has CDR1 SGHTA and CDR2 FQGNSA. This CDR3 has 14 residues. The ends were cut back, 1 base at V and 6 bases at J, with 13 bases in the middle.

The chain is built from TRBV4-1 and TRBJ1-4, with TRBD1 matching over 9 bases. V lost 1 base, J lost 7 bases, and 10 bases stayed unmatched. The CDR3 totals 17 residues. Germline CDR1 is MGHRA and CDR2 is YSYEKL. CDR3 in amino acids: CASSQAGTGPQGEKLFF. CDR3 DNA sequence: TGCGCCAGCAGCCAAGCGGGGACAGGGCCTCAGGGTGAAAAACTGTTTTTT.

V usage is TRBV19 and J usage is TRBJ2-7; D is perhaps TRBD1 (6 bases). The germline gives CDR1 LNHDA, CDR2 SQIVND (reference sequence). The V end lost 5 bases, the J end lost 3 bases, and 11 bases lay between the germline ends. The CDR3 is made up of 13 amino acids. DNA for the CDR3: TGTGCCAGTAGTGCAAACAGGGACTACGAGCAGTACTTC. Its protein is CASSANRDYEQYF.

The rearrangement uses TRBV5-1 and TRBJ2-5, with D perhaps TRBD2 (6 bases). The J call is in doubt because the DNA end fits TRBJ2-7 better. Germline V lookup: CDR1 SGHRS, CDR2 YFSETQ. CDR3 length: 13 residues. The CDR3 loop is CASSRGDSYEQYF. The CDR3 DNA reads as TGCGCCAGCAGTCGCGGGGACTCCTACGAGCAGTACTTC.

The chain joins TRBV2 to TRBJ1-4; D not certain. CDR1 and CDR2 from the germline V gene are SNHLY and FYNNEI. With 2 bases removed from V and 8 bases from J, the gap between germline ends came to 15 bases. CDR3 size: 15 residues. The CDR3 sequence is CASSESRLLREKLFF. In nucleotides, the CDR3 is TGTGCCAGCAGTGAATCGCGTCTTCTGAGGGAAAAACTGTTTTTT.

The genes are TRBV27 and TRBJ1-1; perhaps TRBD1 as D (5 bases). Germline-derived CDR1 and CDR2 are MNHEY and SMNVEV (reference sequence). Deletions cut 5 bases from V and 0 bases from J, with 13 bases between. The CDR3 spans 15 residues. This CDR3 reads CASSRGGTVNTEAFF. The CDR3, as DNA: TGTGCCAGCAGTCGGGGGGGGACCGTGAACACTGAAGCTTTCTTT.

The CDR3 nucleotides are TGTGCCAGTAGCGACCGACGCACAGATACGCAGTATTTT. It is translated as CASSDRRTDTQYF. The genes are TRBV19 and TRBJ2-3; D unclear. In germline, CDR1 is LNHDA, CDR2 SQIVND (reference sequence). The V gene lost 6 bases and the J gene lost 1 base, with 8 bases spanning the gap. The CDR3 consists of 13 residues.

V is TRBV10-3 and J is TRBJ2-5, with no clear D. The CDR3 totals 13 residues. V lost 7 bases and J lost 5, with 14 bases in between. CDR1 and CDR2 (germline): ENHRY, SYGVKD. DNA of the CDR3: TGTGCCATCAATACCGGACCCCGGGAGACCCAGTACTTC. Its translation: CAINTGPRETQYF.

This rearrangement joins TRBV30 to TRBJ2-1, with 8 bases aligning to TRBD2. The germline gives CDR1 GTSNPN, CDR2 SVGIG (reference sequence). The CDR3 contains 15 residues. V was pared by 1 base and J by 5 bases, with 7 bases of the junction left unmatched. Here the CDR3 DNA reads TGTGCCTGGAGTGGTCAGCGGGGGTCACACAATGAGCAGTTCTTC. This encodes CAWSGQRGSHNEQFF.

The J gene is TRBJ1-1, the V gene TRBV5-8; D is perhaps TRBD1 (5 bases). The CDR3 extends over 17 amino acids. V lost 3 bases and J lost 0, with 18 bases in between. Germline CDR1 reads SGHTS; CDR2 reads YDEGEE. The CDR3 bases are TGTGCCAGCAGCTCGAACGTCAGGGTTAACATGAACACTGAAGCTTTCTTT. Translation gives CASSSNVRVNMNTEAFF. The variable domain in full, completed from reference TRBV5-8 and TRBJ1-1, reads EAGVTQSPTHLIKTRGQQATLRCSPISGHTSVYWYQQALGLGLQFLLWYDEGEERNRGNFPPRFSGRQFPNYSSELNVNALELEDSALYLCASSSNVRVNMNTEAFFGQGTRLTVV.